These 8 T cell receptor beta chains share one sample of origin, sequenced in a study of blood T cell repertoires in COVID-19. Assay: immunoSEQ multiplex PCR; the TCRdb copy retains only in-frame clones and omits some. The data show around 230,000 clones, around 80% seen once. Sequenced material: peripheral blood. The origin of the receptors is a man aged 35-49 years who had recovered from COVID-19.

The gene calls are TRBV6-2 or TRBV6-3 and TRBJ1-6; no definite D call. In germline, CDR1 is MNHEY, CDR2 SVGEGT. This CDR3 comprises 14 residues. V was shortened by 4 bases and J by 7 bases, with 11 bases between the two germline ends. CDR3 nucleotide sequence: TGTGCCAGCAGTTTCTTACTAGGGAATTCACCCCTCCACTTT. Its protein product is CASSFLLGNSPLHF.

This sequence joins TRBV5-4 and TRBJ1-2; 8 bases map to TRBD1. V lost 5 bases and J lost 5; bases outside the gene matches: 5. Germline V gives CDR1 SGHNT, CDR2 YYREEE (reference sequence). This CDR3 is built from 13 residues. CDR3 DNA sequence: TGTGCCAGCAGTAAGGGACAGGTTTATGGCTACACCTTC. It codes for CASSKGQVYGYTF.

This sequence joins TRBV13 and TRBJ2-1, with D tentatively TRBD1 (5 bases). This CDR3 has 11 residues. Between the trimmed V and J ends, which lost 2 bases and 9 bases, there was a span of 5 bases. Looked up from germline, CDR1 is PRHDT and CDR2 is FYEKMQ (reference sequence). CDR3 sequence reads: CASSLRGEQFF. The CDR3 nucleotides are TGTGCCAGCAGCTTAAGGGGTGAGCAGTTCTTC.

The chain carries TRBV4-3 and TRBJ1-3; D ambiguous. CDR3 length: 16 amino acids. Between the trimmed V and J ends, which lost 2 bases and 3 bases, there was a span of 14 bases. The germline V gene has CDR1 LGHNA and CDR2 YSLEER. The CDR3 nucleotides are TGCGCCAGCAGCCAAAGGGCATCCGGAGGTGGAAACACCATATATTTT. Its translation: CASSQRASGGGNTIYF.

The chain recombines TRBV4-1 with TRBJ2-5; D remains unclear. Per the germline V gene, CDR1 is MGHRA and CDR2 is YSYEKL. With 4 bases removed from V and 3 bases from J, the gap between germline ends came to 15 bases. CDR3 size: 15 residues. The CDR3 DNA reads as TGCGCCAGCAGCCCTTTGTCGGAGAATGAAGAGACCCAGTACTTC. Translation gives CASSPLSENEETQYF.

CDR3 loop: CASSYGTTDSSYEQYF. CDR3 nucleotides: TGTGCCAGCAGTTACGGTACGACAGATAGCTCCTACGAGCAGTACTTC. The V call is TRBV6-5, the J call TRBJ2-7; tentative D call: TRBD1 (5 bases). V was pared by 2 bases and J by 0 bases, with 14 bases between. The CDR3 is made up of 16 amino acids. Germline V gene sequence: CDR1 MNHEY, CDR2 SVGAGI.

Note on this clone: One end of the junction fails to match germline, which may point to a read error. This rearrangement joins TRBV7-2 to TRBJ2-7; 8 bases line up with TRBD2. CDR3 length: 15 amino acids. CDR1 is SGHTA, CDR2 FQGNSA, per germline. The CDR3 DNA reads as TGTGCCAGCAGCTCCGTAGCGGGGCCCTCCTCCGAGCAGTACTTC. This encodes CASSSVAGPSSEQYF.

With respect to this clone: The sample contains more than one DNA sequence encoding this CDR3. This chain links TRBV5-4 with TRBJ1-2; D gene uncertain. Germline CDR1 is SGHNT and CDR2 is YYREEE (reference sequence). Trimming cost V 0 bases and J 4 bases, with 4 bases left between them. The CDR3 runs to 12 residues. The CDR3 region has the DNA TGTGCCAGCAGCTTGGACAGCTATGGCTACACCTTC. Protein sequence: CASSLDSYGYTF.